This TCR beta chain was captured in a study of shared clonotypes between healthy human individuals. Overall study: The donor group consisted of two women and a few men, aged 18 to 49.

CD45RO negativity and positive selection for CCR7 defined naive CD8 cells, a population that excluded terminally differentiated effector memory CD45RA+ cells. As for this clone: One end of the junction is discordant with germline, which a read error may explain.

When replicate PCRs were run on sorted subsets, they used 200 to 250 ng DNA, roughly 30,000 T cell genomes. The data were produced by immunoSEQ multiplex PCR, yet TCRdb's version contains in-frame clones alone and is incomplete. The sample lists about 2.1 million clones, about 94% occurring once. The source of this sequence is a man aged 18 to 30 in good health. Some clones in this sample may be carry-over from other donors' samples. Sequencing input: naive CD8+ T cells from PBMCs.

The CDR3 loop reads CASSEDTPTTRPRGEQYF. CDR3 sequence (DNA): TGTGCCAGCAGCGAAGACACCCCCACGACTCGGCCGAGGGGCGAGCAGTACTTC. The chain has TRBV4-2 and TRBJ2-7; D might be TRBD1 or TRBD2, each matching 5 bases. Germline V CDR1 and CDR2: LGHNA, YNFKEQ. This CDR3 is 18 amino acids long.